Below are 7 T cell receptor beta chains sequenced from a single sample in a study of cytomegalovirus exposure and HLA in healthy donors. 13 Jbeta primers and 60 Vbeta primers were used for the PCR. Assay used: immunoSEQ multiplex PCR; TCRdb lists only in-frame clones, some missing. The sample carries over 110,000 clones, roughly 80% recorded once. The sample taken for sequencing was PBMCs. These receptors came from a man between 35 and 55 years old in good health and CMV-seronegative.

This clone appeared once. This chain uses TRBV7-9 with TRBJ1-2, with D possibly TRBD1 on 6 matching bases. Germline V CDR1 and CDR2: SEHNR, FQNEAQ (reference sequence). Trimming shortened V by 1 base and J by 6 bases, and 15 bases separated the two germline ends. This CDR3 is built from 15 residues. The CDR3: CASSLVTGRTNGYTF. As DNA, the CDR3 is TGTGCCAGCAGCTTAGTAACAGGGAGAACTAATGGCTACACCTTC.

The J gene is TRBJ2-3, the V gene TRBV27; D gene unclear. This CDR3 contains 15 residues. Trimming removed 0 bases from V and 5 bases from J, with 12 bases in between. The V gene's germline CDR1 is MNHEY and CDR2 SMNVEV (reference sequence). CDR3 sequence (DNA): TGTGCCAGCAGTTTATCTATGGTAGCAATAGATACGCAGTATTTT. Translation: CASSLSMVAIDTQYF.

This clone was picked up one time. The chain carries TRBV18 and TRBJ1-1; TRBD1 might be the D (5 bases). The CDR3 consists of 13 residues. Trimming cost V 4 bases and J 5 bases, with 11 bases left between them. Germline V gene sequence: CDR1 KGHSH, CDR2 LQKENI. CDR3 in DNA: TGTGCCAGCTCACGTCAGGGAGGGACTGAAGCTTTCTTT. Translating it yields CASSRQGGTEAFF.

On this clone itself: Other DNA variants within this sample encode the same CDR3. This rearrangement joins TRBV2 to TRBJ1-6, with TRBD1 matching 7 bases. This CDR3 region has 14 residues. The germline V gene encodes CDR1 SNHLY and CDR2 FYNNEI. Trimming cost V 5 bases and J 7 bases; bases outside gene matches: 5. This CDR3 reads CASSLTGNNSPLHF. CDR3 DNA: TGTGCCAGCAGTCTGACAGGGAACAATTCACCCCTCCACTTT.

This clone turned up a few times. V gene TRBV5-1 combines with J gene TRBJ2-5; D may be TRBD1 (5 bases). Trimming took off 4 bases at V and 3 bases at J, with 10 bases between the two ends. This CDR3 region has 13 residues. The germline CDR1 and CDR2 sequences are SGHRS and YFSETQ. CDR3 DNA: TGCGCCAGCAGCCCAGGGTGGGAAGAGACCCAGTACTTC. Translating gives CASSPGWEETQYF. The full variable domain, completed using reference TRBV5-1 and TRBJ2-5, is KAGVTQTPRYLIKTRGQQVTLSCSPISGHRSVSWYQQTPGQGLQFLFEYFSETQRNKGNFPGRFSGRQFSNSRSEMNVSTLELGDSALYLCASSPGWEETQYFGPGTRLLVL.

The CDR3 reads CSAYQTGGPFNEQYF. As DNA, the CDR3 is TGCAGCGCCTATCAAACAGGGGGCCCCTTTAACGAGCAGTACTTC. This rearrangement joins TRBV29-1 to TRBJ2-5; 9 bases line up with TRBD1. The J call is in doubt because the DNA end fits TRBJ2-7 better. This CDR3 is 15 amino acids long. In germline, CDR1 is SQVTM, CDR2 ANQGSEA.

Concerning this clone itself: The identical CDR3 is also encoded by other nucleotide sequences in the sample. The chain carries TRBV11-2 and TRBJ1-6, with a weak D call TRBD1 (5 bases). Germline CDR1 SGHAT, CDR2 FQNNGV. Trimming removed 3 bases at V and 5 bases at J, with 8 bases between. CDR3 length: 14 residues. The CDR3 bases are TGTGCCAGCAGCTTGACAGCTAATAATTCACCCCTCCACTTT. It encodes CASSLTANNSPLHF.